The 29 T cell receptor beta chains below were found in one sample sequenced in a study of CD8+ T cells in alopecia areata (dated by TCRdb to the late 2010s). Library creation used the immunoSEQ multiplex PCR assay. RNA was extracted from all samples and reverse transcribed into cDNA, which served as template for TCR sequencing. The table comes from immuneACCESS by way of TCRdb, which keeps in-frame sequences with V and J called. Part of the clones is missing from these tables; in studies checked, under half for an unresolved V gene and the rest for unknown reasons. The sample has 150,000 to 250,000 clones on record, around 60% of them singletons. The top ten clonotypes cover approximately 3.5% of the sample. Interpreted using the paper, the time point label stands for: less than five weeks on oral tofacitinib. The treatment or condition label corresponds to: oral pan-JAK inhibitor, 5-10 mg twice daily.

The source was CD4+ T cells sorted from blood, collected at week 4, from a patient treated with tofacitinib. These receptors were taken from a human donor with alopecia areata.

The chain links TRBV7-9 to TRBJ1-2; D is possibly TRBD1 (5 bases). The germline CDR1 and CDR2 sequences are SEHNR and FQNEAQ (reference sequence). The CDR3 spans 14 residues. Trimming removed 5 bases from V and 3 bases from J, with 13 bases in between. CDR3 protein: CASSVRDGDYGYTF. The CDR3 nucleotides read TGTGCCAGCAGCGTAAGGGACGGGGACTATGGCTACACCTTC.

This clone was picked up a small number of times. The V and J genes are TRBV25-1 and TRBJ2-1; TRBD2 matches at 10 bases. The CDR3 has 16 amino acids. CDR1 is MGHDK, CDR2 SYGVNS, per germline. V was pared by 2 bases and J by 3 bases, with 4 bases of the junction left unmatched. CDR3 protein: CASSELSGGDYNEQFF. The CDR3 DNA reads TGTGCCAGCAGTGAACTCAGCGGGGGGGACTACAATGAGCAGTTCTTC.

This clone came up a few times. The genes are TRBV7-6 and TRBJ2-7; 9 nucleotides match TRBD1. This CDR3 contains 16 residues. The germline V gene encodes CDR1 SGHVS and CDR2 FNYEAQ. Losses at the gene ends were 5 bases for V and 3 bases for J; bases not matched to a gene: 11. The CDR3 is CASSKTGTGIFYEQYF. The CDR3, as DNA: TGTGCCAGCAGCAAGACCGGGACAGGGATCTTCTACGAGCAGTACTTC.

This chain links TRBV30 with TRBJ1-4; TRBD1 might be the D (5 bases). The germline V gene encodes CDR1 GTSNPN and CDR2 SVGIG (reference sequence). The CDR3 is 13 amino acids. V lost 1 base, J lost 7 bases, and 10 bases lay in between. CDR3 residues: CAWSGGEGEKLFF. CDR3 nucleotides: TGTGCCTGGAGTGGAGGGGAGGGTGAAAAACTGTTTTTT.

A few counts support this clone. CDR3 loop: CAWSPSGGGYNEQFF. The CDR3 DNA reads as TGTGCCTGGAGCCCGTCGGGCGGGGGGTACAATGAGCAGTTCTTC. The chain carries TRBV30 and TRBJ2-1; TRBD2 matches 8 bases. Per the germline V gene, CDR1 is GTSNPN and CDR2 is SVGIG (reference sequence). V shed 3 bases and J 4 bases; nucleotides not matched to a gene: 8. The CDR3 loop spans 15 amino acids.

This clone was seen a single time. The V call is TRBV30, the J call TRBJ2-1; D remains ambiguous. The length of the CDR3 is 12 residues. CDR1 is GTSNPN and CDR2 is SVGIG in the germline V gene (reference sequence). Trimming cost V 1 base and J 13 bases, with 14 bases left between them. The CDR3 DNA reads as TGTGCCTGGAGTGCAGATCCTTCCGGCCAGTTCTTC. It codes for CAWSADPSGQFF. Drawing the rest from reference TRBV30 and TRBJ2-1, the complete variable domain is SQTIHQWPATLVQPVGSPLSLECTVEGTSNPNLYWYRQAAGRGLQLLFYSVGIGQISSEVPQNLSASRPQDRQFILSSKKLLLSDSGFYLCAWSADPSGQFFGPGTRLTVL.

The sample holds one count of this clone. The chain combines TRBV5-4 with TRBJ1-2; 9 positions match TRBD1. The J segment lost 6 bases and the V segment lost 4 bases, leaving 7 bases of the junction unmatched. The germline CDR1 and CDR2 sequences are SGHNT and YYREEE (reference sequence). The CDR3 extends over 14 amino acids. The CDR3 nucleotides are TGTGCCAGCAGCCAAATACAGGGGGCTGATGGCTACACCTTC. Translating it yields CASSQIQGADGYTF.

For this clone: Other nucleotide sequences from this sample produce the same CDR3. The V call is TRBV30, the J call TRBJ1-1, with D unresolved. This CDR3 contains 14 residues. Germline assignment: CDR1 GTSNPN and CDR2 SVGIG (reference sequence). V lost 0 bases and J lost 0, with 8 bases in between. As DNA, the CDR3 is TGTGCCTGGAGTGTAGGACGGATGAACACTGAAGCTTTCTTT. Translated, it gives CAWSVGRMNTEAFF.

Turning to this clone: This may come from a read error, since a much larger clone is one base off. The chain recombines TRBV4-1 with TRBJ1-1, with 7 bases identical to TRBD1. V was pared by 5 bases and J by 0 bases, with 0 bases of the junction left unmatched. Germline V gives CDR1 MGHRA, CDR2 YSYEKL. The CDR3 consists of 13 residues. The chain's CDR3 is CASSDRVNTEAFF. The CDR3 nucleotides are TGCGCCAGCAGCGACAGGGTGAACACTGAAGCTTTCTTT.

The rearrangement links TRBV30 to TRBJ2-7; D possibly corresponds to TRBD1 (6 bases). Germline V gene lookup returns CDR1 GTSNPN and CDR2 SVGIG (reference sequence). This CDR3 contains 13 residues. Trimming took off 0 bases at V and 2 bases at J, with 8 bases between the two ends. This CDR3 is CAWSVAGAYEQYF. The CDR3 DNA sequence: TGTGCCTGGAGTGTCGCAGGGGCCTACGAGCAGTACTTC.

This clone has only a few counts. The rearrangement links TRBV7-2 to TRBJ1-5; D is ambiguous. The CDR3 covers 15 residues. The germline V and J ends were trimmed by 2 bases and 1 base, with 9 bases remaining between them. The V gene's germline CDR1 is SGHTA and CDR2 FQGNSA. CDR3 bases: TGTGCCAGCAGCTTAAGAGTGGGCAGCAATCAGCCCCAGCATTTT. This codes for CASSLRVGSNQPQHF.

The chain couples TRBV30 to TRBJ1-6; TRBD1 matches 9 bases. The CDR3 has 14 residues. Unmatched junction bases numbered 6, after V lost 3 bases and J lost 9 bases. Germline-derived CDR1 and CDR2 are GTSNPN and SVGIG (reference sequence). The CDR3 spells CAWRDRGFSSPLHF. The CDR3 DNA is TGTGCCTGGAGAGACAGGGGGTTTAGTTCACCCCTCCACTTT. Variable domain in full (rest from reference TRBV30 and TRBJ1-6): SQTIHQWPATLVQPVGSPLSLECTVEGTSNPNLYWYRQAAGRGLQLLFYSVGIGQISSEVPQNLSASRPQDRQFILSSKKLLLSDSGFYLCAWRDRGFSSPLHFGNGTRLTVT.

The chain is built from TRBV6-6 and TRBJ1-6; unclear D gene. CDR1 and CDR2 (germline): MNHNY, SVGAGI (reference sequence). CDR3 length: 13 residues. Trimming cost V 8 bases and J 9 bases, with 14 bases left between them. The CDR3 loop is CASQPQPSSPLHF. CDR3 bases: TGTGCCAGCCAACCGCAGCCCAGTTCACCCCTCCACTTT.

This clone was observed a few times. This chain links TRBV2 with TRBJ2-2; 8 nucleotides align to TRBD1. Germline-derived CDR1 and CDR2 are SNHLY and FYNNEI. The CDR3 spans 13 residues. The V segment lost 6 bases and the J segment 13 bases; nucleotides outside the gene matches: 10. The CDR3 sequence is CASRGTGGRLLFF. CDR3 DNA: TGTGCCAGCAGGGGGACAGGTGGAAGATTGCTGTTTTTT.

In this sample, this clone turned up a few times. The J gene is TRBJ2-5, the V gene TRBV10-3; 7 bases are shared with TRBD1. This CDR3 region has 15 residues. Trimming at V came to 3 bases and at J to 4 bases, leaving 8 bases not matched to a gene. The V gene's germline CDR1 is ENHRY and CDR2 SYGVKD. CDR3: CAISDPGQLSETQYF. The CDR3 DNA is TGTGCCATCAGTGACCCGGGACAGTTATCAGAGACCCAGTACTTC.

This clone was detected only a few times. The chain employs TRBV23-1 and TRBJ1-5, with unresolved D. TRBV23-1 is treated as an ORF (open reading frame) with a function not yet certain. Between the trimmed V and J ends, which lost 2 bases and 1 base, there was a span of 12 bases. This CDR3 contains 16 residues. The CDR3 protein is CASSQDRRGSNQPQHF. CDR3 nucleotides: TGCGCCAGCAGTCAAGATCGGCGGGGAAGCAATCAGCCCCAGCATTTT.

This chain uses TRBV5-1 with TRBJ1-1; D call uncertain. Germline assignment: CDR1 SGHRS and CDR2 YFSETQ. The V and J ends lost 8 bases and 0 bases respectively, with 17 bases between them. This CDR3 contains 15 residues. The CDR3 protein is CASRYRSLMNTEAFF. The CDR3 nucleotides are TGCGCCAGTCGTTACAGATCATTAATGAACACTGAAGCTTTCTTT.

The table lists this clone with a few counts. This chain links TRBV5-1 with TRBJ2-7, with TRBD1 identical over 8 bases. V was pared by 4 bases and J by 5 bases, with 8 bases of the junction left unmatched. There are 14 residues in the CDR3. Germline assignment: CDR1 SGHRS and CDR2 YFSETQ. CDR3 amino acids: CASSLLGTGDEQYF. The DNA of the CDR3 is TGCGCCAGCAGCCTACTAGGGACAGGTGACGAGCAGTACTTC.

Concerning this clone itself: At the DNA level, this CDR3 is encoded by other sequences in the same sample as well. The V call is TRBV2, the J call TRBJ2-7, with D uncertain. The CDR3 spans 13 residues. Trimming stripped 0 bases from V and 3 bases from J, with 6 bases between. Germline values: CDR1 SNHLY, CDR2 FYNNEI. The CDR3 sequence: CASSEARYYEQYF. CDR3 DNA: TGTGCCAGCAGTGAAGCTAGATACTACGAGCAGTACTTC.

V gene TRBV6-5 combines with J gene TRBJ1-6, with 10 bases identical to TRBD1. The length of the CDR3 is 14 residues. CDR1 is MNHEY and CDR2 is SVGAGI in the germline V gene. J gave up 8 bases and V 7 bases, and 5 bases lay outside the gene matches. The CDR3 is CASTRGTGDSPLHF. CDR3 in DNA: TGTGCCAGCACCCGCGGGACAGGGGATTCACCCCTCCACTTT.

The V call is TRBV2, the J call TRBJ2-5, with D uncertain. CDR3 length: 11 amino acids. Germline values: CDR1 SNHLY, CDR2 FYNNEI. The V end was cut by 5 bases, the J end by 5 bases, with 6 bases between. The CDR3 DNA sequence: TGTGCCAGCAGTATTGGGGAGACCCAGTACTTC. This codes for CASSIGETQYF.

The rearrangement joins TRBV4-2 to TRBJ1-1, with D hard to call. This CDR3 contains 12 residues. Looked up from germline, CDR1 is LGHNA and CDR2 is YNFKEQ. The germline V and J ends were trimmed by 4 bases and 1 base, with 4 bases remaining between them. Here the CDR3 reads CASSLSNTEAFF. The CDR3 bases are TGTGCCAGCAGCCTATCGAACACTGAAGCTTTCTTT.

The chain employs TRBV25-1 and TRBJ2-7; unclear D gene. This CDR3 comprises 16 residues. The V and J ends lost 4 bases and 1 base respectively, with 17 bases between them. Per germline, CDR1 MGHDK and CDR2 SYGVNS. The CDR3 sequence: CASSVKSWVGSYEQYF. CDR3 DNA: TGTGCCAGCAGTGTAAAATCCTGGGTCGGATCCTACGAGCAGTACTTC.

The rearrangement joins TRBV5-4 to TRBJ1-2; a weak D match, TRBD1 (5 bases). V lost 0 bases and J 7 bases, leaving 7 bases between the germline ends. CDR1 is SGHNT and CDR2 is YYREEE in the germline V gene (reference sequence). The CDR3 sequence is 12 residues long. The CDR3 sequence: CASSLEGRGYTF. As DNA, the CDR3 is TGTGCCAGCAGCTTGGAGGGACGTGGCTACACCTTC.

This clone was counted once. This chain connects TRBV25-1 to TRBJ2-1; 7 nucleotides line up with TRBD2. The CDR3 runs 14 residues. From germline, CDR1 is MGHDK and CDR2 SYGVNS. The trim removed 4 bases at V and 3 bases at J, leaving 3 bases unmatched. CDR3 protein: CASSGGGGYNEQFF. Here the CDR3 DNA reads TGTGCCAGCAGTGGCGGCGGGGGCTACAATGAGCAGTTCTTC.

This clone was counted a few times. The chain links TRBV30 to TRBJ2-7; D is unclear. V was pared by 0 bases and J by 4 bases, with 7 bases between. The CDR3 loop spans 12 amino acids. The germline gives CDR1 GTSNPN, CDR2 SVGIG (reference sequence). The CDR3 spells CAWSVQIYEQYF. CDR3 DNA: TGTGCCTGGAGTGTCCAGATATACGAGCAGTACTTC.

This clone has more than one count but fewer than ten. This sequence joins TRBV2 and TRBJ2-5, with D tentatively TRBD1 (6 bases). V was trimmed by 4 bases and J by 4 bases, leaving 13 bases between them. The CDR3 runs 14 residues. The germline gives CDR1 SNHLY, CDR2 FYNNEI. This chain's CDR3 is CASSALLRGETQYF. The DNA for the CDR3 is TGTGCCAGCAGTGCACTACTCAGGGGAGAGACCCAGTACTTC.

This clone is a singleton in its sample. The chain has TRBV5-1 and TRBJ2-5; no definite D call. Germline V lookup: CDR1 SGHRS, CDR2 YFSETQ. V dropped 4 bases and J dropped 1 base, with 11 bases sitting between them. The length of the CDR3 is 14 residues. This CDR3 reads CASSLPASQETQYF. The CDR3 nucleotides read TGCGCCAGCAGCCTCCCCGCGAGCCAAGAGACCCAGTACTTC.

The CDR3 here is CASSLGQGNTIYF. Written as DNA, the CDR3 is TGCGCCAGCAGCTTGGGACAGGGCAACACCATATATTTT. The chain recombines TRBV5-1 with TRBJ1-3; TRBD1 aligns across 7 bases. The germline V gene encodes CDR1 SGHRS and CDR2 YFSETQ. The CDR3 extends over 13 amino acids. V dropped 0 bases and J dropped 7; count of bases not matched to a gene: 1.